This TCR beta chain was observed in a study of shared clonotypes between healthy human individuals. Findings of the study overall: Relative to their counterparts shared across all four donors, non-shared clonotypes exhibited diminished generation probabilities.

Germline loops: CDR1 SEHNR, CDR2 FQNEAQ (reference sequence). V shed 4 bases, J shed 1 base, and the junction held 12 bases outside the gene matches. The CDR3 runs to 18 residues. The naive CD8 population came from CD45RO-negative cells selected for CCR7, without terminally differentiated effector memory CD45RA+ cells. Genomic DNA per cell subset filled all wells of several immunoSEQ plates. The method was immunoSEQ multiplex PCR; TCRdb's version includes in-frame clones alone and lacks a portion of them. The data show about 2.1 million clones, about 94% seen once. A word on this clone: The antigen remains undetermined.

The gene calls are TRBV7-9 and TRBJ2-2; 7 bases agree with TRBD2. This receptor was identified in a man between 18 and 29 years old in good health. Some clones in this sample may be carry-over from other donors' samples. What was sequenced was naive CD8+ T cells from PBMCs. CDR3 amino acids: CASSSIFVVAGNTGELFF. DNA for the CDR3: TGTGCCAGCAGCTCCATATTCGTAGTAGCGGGGAACACCGGGGAGCTGTTTTTT.